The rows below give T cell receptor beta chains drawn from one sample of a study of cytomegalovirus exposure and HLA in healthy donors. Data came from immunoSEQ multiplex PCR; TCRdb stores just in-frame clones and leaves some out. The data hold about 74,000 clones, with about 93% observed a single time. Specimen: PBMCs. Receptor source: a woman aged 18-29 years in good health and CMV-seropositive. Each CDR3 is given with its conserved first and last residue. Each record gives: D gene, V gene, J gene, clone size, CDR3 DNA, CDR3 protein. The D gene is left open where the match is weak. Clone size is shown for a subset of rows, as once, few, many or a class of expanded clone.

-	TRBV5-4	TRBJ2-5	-	TGTGCCAGCAGCTTGATCGGGGGAGGAGAGACCCAGTACTTC	CASSLIGGGETQYF
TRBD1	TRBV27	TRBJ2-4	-	TGTGCCAGCAGTTTGGACAGGGGGTTAACCAAAAACATTCAGTACTTC	CASSLDRGLTKNIQYF
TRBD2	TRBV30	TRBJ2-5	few	TGTGCCTGCGGGGAGGGCCACCAAGAGACCCAGTACTTC	CACGEGHQETQYF
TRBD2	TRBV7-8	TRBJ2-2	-	TGTGCCAGCAGCTTACGGACTAGCGGGGGCACCGGGGAGCTGTTTTTT	CASSLRTSGGTGELFF
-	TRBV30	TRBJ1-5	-	TGTGCCTGGAGTGTAAGGGCGGGGCGTACGCATTTT	CAWSVRAGRTHF
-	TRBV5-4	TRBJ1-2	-	TGTGCCAGCCGGATTGGACACCTTAACTATGGCTACACCTTC	CASRIGHLNYGYTF
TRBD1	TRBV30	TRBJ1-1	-	TGTGCCTCTACCGGGACAGGGGGGTTTTTCACTGAAGCTTTCTTT	CASTGTGGFFTEAFF
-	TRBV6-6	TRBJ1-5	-	TGTGCCAGCAGTTACCCGGGGGGGGACGATCAGCCCCAGCATTTT	CASSYPGGDDQPQHF
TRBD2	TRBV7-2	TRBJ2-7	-	TGTGCCAGCAGCTTAGTAGGCTCAGCGGGGGGGCCCCCATCCTACGAGCAGTACTTC	CASSLVGSAGGPPSYEQYF
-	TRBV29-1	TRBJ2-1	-	TGCAGCGTTGCAGCGGGCAAAACGAATTCCTACAATGAGCAGTTCTTC	CSVAAGKTNSYNEQFF
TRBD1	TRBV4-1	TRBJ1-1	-	TGCGCCAGCAGCCAAGACGGCACAGGGGTGAGGACTGAAGCTTTCTTT	CASSQDGTGVRTEAFF
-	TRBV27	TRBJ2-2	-	TGTGCCAGCAGTGCGGGGACAGCAACGAACACCGGGGAGCTGTTTTTT	CASSAGTATNTGELFF
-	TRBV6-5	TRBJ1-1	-	TGTGCCAGCAGTTACACAGGTGCGAACACTGAAGCTTTCTTT	CASSYTGANTEAFF
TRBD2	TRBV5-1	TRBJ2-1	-	TGCGCCAGCAGCTTGCCAGCGGGGGGGCTGGATGAGCAGTTCTTC	CASSLPAGGLDEQFF
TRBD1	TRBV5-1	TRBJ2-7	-	TGCGCCAGCAGCCAGGGGACAGGGGGACGGTACGAGCAGTACTTC	CASSQGTGGRYEQYF
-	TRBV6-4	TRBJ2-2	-	TGTGCCAGCAGTGATTCGGGGGGCAGTGGAGCTCTGTTTTTT	CASSDSGGSGALFF
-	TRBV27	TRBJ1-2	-	TGTGCCAGCAGTTTGGGGGGTAACTATGGCTACACCTTC	CASSLGGNYGYTF
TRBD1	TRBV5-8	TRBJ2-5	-	TGTGCCAGCAGCTTGGAGATCTACAGGGGGTTAGGGACCCAGTACTTC	CASSLEIYRGLGTQYF
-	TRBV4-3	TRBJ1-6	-	TGCGCCAGCAGCCAAGGAGGTAGCTCCTATAATTCACCCCTCCACTTT	CASSQGGSSYNSPLHF
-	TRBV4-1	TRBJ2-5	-	TGCGCCAGCAGCAAGGCCGCGGAGGAGACCCAGTACTTC	CASSKAAEETQYF